This entry is about one TCR beta chain. This clonotype was detected ten times or more. Its antigen is currently not known. Base quality data are lacking; no much larger clone is found one base away. The method was PCR. TCRdb shows the sequencer as Illumina HiSeq 2500. TCR library preparation used molecular barcoding, with unique molecular identifiers applied to normalize quantification of the TCRbeta repertoire. TCRdb reanalyzed the raw reads on its own, using fastp at Q25 for trimming and MiXCR for clone calling, and kept in-frame beta chains. Merged by CDR3 protein, the rows form single entries marked with the most common genes and DNA. In this sample the table shows roughly 150,000 distinct CDR3 sequences, around 10% of which occur a single time. The ten largest clones represent over 10% of the sample. CDR1 and CDR2 are drawn from the germline V gene (reference sequence): DFQATT, SNEGSKA. V and J are truncated by 7 bases and 3 bases respectively, leaving an intervening sequence of 16 bases. The CDR3 holds 13 amino acids from the cysteine to the phenylalanine. The only DNA kept is the CDR3, 39 bases in frame from the first base.

In the paper's terms, the treatment or condition label means: allogeneic hematopoietic cell transplantation with graft depleted of TCRalphabeta T cells and CD19 B cells. The transplant recipients were children given TCRalphabeta/CD19-depleted allogeneic hematopoietic cell grafts. The source of the sample is a study of T-cell reconstitution after alpha-beta-depleted transplantation in children listed by TCRdb under 2016. Looking at the study overall: The study quantitatively tracked T-cell immune reconstitution after TCRalphabeta/CD19-depleted allogeneic hematopoietic cell transplantation in children using TCR repertoire profiling.

Summary of the overall study and its limitations: The apparently early alphabetaT-cell count recovery about two months after transplant was reportedly dependent on only several hundred rapidly expanded clones derived from non-depleted graft cells. The frequencies of hyperexpanded clones fell over the following months, and after one year, T-cell counts and TCRbeta diversity were mostly attributed to newly produced T cells. In some patients, the high TCRbeta diversity seen at day 60 was put down to recipient T cells and intrathymic progenitors that had survived conditioning.

The TCR comes from a boy younger than 10 with acute myeloid leukemia, due to receive a stem cell transplant. Sequences were derived from PBMCs, sampled before TCRalphabeta/CD19-depleted stem cell transplant. The sequence joins TRBV20-1 to TRBJ2-7; perhaps TRBD1 is the D gene, with 6 bases matching. At the DNA level, the sequence is TGCAGTGGTCTGCAGGGGCGGATCTACGAGCAGTACTTC. Its protein is CSGLQGRIYEQYF.